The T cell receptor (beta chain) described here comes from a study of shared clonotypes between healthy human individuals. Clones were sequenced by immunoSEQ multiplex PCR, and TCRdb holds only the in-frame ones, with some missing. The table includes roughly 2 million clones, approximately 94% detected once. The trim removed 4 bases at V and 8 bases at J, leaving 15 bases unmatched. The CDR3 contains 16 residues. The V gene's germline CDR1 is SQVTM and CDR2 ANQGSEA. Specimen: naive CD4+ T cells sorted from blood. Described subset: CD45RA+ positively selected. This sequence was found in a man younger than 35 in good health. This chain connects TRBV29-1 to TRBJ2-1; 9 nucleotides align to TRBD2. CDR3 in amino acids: CSVGMGGSGSGDEQFF. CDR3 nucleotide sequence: TGCAGCGTTGGGATGGGGGGTAGCGGGAGCGGCGATGAGCAGTTCTTC.